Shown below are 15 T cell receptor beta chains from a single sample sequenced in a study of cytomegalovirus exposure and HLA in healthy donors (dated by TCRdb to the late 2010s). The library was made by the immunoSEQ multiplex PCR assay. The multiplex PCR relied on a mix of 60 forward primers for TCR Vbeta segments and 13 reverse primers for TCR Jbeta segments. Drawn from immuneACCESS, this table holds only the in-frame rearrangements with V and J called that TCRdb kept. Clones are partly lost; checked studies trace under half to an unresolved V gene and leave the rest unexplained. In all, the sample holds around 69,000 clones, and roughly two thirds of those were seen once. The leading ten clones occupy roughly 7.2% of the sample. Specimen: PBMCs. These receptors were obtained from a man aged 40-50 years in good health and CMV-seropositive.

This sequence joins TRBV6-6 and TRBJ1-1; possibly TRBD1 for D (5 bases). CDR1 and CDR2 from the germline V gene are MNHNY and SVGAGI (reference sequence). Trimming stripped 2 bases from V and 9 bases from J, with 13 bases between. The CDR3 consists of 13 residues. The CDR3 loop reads CASSYVDSRQAFF. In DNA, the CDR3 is TGTGCCAGCAGTTACGTAGACAGCCGTCAAGCTTTCTTT.

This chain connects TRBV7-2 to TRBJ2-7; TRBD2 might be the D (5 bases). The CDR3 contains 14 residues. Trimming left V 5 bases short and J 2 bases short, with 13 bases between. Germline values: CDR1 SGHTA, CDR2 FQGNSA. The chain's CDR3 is CASSLLGGPYEQYF. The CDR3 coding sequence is TGTGCCAGCAGCCTTTTGGGCGGGCCCTACGAGCAGTACTTC. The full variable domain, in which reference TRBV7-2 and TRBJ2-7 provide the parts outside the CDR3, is GAGVSQSPSNKVTEKGKDVELRCDPISGHTALYWYRQSLGQGLEFLIYFQGNSAPDKSGLPSDRFSAERTGGSVSTLTIQRTQQEDSAVYLCASSLLGGPYEQYFGPGTRLTVT.

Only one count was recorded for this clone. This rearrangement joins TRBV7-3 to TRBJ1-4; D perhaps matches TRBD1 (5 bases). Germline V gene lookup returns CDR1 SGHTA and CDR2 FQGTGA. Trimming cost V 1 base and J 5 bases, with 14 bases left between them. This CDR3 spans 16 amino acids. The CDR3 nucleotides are TGTGCCAGCAGCTTAAACCCGCGGGGCGCGAATGAAAAACTGTTTTTT. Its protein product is CASSLNPRGANEKLFF.

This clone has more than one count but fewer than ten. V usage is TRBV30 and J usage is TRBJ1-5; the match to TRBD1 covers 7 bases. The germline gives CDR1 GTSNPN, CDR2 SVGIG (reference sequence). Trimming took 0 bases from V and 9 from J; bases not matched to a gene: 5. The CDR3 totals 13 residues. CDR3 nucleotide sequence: TGTGCCTGGAGTGTAGCAGGGGGTCCGCCCCAGCATTTT. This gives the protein CAWSVAGGPPQHF.

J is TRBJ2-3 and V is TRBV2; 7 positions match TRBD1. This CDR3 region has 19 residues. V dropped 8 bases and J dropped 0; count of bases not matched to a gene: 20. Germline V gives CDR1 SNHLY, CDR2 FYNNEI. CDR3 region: CASPRGGQSYGTSTDTQYF. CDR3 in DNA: TGTGCCAGCCCAAGAGGGGGACAGTCATACGGAACTAGCACAGATACGCAGTATTTT. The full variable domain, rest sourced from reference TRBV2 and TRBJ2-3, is EPEVTQTPSHQVTQMGQEVILRCVPISNHLYFYWYRQILGQKVEFLVSFYNNEISEKSEIFDDQFSVERPDGSNFTLKIRSTKLEDSAMYFCASPRGGQSYGTSTDTQYFGPGTRLTVL.

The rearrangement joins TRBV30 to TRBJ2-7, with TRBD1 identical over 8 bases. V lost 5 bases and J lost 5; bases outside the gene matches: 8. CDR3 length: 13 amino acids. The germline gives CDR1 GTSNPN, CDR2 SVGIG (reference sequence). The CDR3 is CAWAGTGPDEQYF. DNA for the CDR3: TGTGCCTGGGCCGGGACAGGCCCTGACGAGCAGTACTTC.

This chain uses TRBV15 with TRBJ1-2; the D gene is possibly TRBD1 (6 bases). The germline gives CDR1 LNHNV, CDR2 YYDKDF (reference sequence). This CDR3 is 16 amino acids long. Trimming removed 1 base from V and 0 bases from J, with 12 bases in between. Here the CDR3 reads CATSRGGQRTNYGYTF. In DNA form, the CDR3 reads TGTGCCACCAGCAGAGGCGGACAGAGAACTAACTATGGCTACACCTTC.

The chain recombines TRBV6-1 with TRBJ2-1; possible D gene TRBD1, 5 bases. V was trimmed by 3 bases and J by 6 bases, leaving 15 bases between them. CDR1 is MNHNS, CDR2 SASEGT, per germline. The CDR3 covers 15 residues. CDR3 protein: CASSDRQSKGNEQFF. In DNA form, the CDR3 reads TGTGCCAGCAGTGATCGACAGTCTAAGGGCAATGAGCAGTTCTTC.

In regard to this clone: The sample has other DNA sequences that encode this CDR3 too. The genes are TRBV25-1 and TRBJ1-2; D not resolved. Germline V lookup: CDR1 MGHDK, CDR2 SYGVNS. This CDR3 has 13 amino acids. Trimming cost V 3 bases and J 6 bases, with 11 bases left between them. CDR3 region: CASSDSTVNGYTF. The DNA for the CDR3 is TGTGCCAGCAGTGATAGTACAGTCAATGGCTACACCTTC.

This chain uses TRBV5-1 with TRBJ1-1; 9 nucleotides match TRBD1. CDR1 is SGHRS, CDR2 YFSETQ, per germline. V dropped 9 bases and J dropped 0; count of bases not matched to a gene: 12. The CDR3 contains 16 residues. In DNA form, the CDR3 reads TGCGCCACGAAGGCCGGGGACAGGGAATTGAACACTGAAGCTTTCTTT. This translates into CATKAGDRELNTEAFF.

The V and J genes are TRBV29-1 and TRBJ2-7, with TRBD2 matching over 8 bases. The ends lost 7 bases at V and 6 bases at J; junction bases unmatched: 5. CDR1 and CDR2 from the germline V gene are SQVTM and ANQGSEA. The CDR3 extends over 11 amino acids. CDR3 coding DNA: TGCAGCGCCCGGGGGGGCCCCGAGCAGTACTTC. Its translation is CSARGGPEQYF.

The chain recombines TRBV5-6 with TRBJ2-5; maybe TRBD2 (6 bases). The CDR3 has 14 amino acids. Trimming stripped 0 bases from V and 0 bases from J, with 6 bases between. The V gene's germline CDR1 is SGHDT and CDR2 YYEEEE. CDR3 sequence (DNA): TGTGCCAGCAGCTTGGGGACTAACCAAGAGACCCAGTACTTC. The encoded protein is CASSLGTNQETQYF. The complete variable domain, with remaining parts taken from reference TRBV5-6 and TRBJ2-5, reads DAGVTQSPTHLIKTRGQQVTLRCSPKSGHDTVSWYQQALGQGPQFIFQYYEEEERQRGNFPDRFSGHQFPNYSSELNVNALLLGDSALYLCASSLGTNQETQYFGPGTRLLVL.

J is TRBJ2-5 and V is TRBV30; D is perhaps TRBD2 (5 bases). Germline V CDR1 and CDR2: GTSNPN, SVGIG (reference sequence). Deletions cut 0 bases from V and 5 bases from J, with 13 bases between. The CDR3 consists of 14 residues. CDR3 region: CAWSVGSGEETQYF. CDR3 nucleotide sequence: TGTGCCTGGAGTGTAGGGTCCGGGGAGGAGACCCAGTACTTC.

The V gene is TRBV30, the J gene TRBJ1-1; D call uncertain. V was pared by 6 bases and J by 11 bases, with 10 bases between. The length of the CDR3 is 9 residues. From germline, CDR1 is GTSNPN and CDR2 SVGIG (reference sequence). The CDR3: CACEVKAFF. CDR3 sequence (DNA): TGTGCCTGCGAGGTAAAGGCTTTCTTT.

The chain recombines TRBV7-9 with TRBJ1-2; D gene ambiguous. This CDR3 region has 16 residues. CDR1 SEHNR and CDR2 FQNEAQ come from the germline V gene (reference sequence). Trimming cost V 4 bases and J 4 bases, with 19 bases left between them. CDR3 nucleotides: TGTGCCAGCAGCTCGTGGGCAGAAACGGTACTCTATGGCTACACCTTC. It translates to CASSSWAETVLYGYTF.